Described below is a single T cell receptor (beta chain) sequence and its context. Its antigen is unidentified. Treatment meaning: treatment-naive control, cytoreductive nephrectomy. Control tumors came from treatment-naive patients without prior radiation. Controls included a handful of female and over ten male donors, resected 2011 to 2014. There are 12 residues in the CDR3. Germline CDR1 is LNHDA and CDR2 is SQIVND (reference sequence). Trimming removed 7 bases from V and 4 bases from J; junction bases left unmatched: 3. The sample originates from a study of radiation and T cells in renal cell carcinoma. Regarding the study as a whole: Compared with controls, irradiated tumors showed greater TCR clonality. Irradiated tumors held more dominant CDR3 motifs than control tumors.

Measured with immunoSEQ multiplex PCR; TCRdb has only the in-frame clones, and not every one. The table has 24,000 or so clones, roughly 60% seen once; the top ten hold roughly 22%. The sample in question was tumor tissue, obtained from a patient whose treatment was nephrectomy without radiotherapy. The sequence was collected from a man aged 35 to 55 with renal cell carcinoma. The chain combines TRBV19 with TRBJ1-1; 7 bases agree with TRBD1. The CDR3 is CASTHRGTEAFF. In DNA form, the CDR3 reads TGTGCCAGTACTCACAGGGGCACTGAAGCTTTCTTT.